The sequence of this TCR beta chain was determined in a study of graft-versus-host responses after intestinal transplantation. Across the study: All recipients were transplanted with multivisceral, liver-intestinal, or isolated intestinal grafts.

The CDR3 sequence is 16 residues long. CDR1 is ENHRY, CDR2 SYGVKD, per germline. J was trimmed by 8 bases and V by 9 bases; bases with no gene match: 21. Of note for this clone: Its specificity is not known.

Some clones are missing from TCRdb's copy, which holds only in-frame ones; the method was immunoSEQ multiplex PCR. The table has under 45,000 clones, over 85% seen once; the top ten hold 3.5% to 4%. Notes on the study in general: Analysis identified GvH clones in recipient marrow, with some appearing first in ileum or blood.

The sample was PBMCs, taken roughly 780 days after intestinal transplantation. The origin of this receptor is a human patient who received an intestinal transplant, so some T cells may come from the graft donor. V usage is TRBV10-3 and J usage is TRBJ1-1; 7 bases are shared with TRBD1. CDR3 nucleotide sequence: TGTGCCATGAAGAGGGACAGCGCACTTCCCCTAGAGGAAGCTTTCTTT. Residues: CAMKRDSALPLEEAFF.